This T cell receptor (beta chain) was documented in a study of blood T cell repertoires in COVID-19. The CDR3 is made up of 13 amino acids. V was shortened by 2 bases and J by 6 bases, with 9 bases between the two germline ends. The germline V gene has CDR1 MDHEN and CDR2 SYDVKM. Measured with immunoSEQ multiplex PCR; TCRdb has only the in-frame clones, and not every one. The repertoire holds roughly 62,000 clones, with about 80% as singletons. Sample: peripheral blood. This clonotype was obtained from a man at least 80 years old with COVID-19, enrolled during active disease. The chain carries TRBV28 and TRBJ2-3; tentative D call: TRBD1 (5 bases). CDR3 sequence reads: CASSLQGTDTQYF. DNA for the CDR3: TGTGCCAGCAGTTTACAGGGAACGGATACGCAGTATTTT.